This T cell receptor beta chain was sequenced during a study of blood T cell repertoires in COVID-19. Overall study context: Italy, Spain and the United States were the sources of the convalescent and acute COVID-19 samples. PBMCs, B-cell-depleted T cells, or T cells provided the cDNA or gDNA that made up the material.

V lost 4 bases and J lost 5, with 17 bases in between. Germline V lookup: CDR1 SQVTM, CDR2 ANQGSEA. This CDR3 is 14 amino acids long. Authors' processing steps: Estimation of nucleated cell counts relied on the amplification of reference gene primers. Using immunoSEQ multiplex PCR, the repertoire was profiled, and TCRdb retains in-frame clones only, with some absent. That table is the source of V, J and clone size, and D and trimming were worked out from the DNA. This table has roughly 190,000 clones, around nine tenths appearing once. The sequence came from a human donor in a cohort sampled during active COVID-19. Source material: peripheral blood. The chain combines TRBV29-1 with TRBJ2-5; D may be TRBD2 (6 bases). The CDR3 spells CSVVLGGKWETQYF. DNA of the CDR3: TGCAGCGTTGTCCTCGGAGGGAAGTGGGAGACCCAGTACTTC.